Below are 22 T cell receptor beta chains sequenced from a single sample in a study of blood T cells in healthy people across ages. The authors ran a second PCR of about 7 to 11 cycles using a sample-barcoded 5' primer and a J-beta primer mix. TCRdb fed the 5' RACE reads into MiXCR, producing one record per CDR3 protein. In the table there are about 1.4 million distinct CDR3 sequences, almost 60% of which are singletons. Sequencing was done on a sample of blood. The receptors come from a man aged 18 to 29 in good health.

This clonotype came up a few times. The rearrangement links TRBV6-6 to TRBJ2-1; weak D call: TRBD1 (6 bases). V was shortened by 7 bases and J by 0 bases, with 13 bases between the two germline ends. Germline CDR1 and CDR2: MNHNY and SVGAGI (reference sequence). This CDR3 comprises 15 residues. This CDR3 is CASTDTGSSYNEQFF. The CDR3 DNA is TGTGCCAGCACTGACACAGGGAGCTCCTACAATGAGCAGTTCTTC.

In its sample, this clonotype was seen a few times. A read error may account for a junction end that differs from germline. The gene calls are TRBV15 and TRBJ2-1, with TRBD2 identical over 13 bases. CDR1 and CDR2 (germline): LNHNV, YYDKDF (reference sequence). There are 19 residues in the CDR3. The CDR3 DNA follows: TGTGCCGCCAGCAGAGGGGGACTAGCGGGGACCCTTACAAGAAGTGAGCAGTTCTTC. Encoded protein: CAASRGGLAGTLTRSEQFF.

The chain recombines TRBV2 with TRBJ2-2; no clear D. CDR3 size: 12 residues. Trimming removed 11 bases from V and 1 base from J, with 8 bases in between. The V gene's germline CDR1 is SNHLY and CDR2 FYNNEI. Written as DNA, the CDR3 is TGTGCCTCAGTGCGGAACACCGGGGAGCTGTTTTTT. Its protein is CASVRNTGELFF.

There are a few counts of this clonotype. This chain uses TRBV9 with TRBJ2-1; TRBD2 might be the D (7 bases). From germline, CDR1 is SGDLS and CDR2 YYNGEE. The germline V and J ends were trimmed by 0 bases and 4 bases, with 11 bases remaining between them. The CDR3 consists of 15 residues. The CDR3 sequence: CASSVEGGVYNEQFF. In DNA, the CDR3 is TGTGCCAGCAGCGTAGAAGGGGGGGTTTACAATGAGCAGTTCTTC.

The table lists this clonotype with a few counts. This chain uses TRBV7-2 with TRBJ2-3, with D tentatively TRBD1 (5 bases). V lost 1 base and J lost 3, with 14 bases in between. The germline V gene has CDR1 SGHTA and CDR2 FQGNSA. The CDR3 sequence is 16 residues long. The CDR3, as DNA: TGTGCCAGCAGCTTAGTTTATCAGGGTGGGACAGATACGCAGTATTTT. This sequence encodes CASSLVYQGGTDTQYF.

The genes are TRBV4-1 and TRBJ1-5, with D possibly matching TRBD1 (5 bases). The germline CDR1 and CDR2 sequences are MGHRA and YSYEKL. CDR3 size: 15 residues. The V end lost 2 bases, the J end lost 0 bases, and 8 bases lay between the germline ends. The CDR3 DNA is TGCGCCAGCAGCCAAATCGGGGCTAGCAATCAGCCCCAGCATTTT. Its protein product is CASSQIGASNQPQHF.

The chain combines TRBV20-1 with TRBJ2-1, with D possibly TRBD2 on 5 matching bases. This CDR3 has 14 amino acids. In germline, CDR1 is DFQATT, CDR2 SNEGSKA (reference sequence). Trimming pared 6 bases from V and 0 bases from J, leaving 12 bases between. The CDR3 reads CSATGISSYNEQFF. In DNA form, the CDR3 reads TGCAGTGCCACCGGGATCAGCTCCTACAATGAGCAGTTCTTC.

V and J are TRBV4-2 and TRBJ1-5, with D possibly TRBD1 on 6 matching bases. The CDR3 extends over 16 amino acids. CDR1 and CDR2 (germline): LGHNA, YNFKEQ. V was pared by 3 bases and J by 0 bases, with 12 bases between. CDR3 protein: CASSHSQGNSNQPQHF. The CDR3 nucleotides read TGTGCCAGCAGCCACTCACAGGGAAATAGCAATCAGCCCCAGCATTTT.

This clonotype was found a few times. CDR3 in amino acids: CASYPEGSGPNTGELFF. The CDR3 coding sequence is TGTGCCAGCTACCCGGAGGGTAGCGGGCCAAACACCGGGGAGCTGTTTTTT. This chain joins TRBV12-3 or TRBV12-4 and TRBJ2-2; 7 bases fit TRBD2. V gave up 8 bases and J gave up 2 bases; unmatched junction bases: 14. This CDR3 region has 17 residues.

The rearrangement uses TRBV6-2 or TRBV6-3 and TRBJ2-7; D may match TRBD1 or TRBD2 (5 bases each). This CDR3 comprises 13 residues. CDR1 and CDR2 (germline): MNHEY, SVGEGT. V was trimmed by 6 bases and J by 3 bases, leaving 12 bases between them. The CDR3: CASSQRDGYEQYF. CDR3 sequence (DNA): TGTGCCAGCAGCCAGAGGGACGGCTACGAGCAGTACTTC.

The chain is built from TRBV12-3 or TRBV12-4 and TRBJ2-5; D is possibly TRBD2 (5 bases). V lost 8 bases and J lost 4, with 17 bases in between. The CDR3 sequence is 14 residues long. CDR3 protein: CASSGPSGRETQYF. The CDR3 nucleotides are TGTGCCAGCTCTGGCCCCAGCGGCCGAGAGACCCAGTACTTC.

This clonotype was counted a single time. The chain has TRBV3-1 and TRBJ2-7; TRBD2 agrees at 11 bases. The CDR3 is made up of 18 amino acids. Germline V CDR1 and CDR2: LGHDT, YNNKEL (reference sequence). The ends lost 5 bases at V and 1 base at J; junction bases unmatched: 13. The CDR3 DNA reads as TGTGCCAGCAGCGGGCTTGGCCTAGCGGGGGGCCCATCCTACGAGCAGTACTTC. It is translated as CASSGLGLAGGPSYEQYF.

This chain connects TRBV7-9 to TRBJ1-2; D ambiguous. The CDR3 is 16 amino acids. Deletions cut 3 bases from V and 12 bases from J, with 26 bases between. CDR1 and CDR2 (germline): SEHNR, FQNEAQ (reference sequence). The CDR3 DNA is TGTGCCAGCAGCTTGTACCCCGTAGGGAATGTTTTCGGCCACACCTTC. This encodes CASSLYPVGNVFGHTF.

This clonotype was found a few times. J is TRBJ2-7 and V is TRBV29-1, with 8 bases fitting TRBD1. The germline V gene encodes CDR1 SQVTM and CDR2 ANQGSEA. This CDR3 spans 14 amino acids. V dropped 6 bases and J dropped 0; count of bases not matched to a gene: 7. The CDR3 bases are TGCAGCGTGATGGGACAGGCAAGCTCCTACGAGCAGTACTTC. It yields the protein CSVMGQASSYEQYF.

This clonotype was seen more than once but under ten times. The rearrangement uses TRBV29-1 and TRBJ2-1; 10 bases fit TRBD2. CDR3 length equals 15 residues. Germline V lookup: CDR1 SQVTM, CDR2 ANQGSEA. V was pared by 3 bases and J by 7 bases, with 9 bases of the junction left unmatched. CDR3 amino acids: CSVDGLAGVLNEQFF. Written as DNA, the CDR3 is TGCAGCGTTGACGGGCTAGCGGGAGTCCTGAATGAGCAGTTCTTC.

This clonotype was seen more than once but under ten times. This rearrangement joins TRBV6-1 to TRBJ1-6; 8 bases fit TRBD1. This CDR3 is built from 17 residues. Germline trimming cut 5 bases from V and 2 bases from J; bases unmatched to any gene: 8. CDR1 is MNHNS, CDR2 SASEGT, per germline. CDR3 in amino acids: CASSQGQGRAYNSPLHF. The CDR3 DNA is TGTGCCAGCAGTCAAGGACAGGGACGGGCCTATAATTCACCCCTCCACTTT.

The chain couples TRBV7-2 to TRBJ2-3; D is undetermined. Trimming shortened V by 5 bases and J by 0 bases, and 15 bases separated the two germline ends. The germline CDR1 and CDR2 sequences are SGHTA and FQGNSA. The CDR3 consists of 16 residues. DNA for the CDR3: TGTGCCAGCAGCATCCCTCCCGTGAGTAGCACAGATACGCAGTATTTT. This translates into CASSIPPVSSTDTQYF. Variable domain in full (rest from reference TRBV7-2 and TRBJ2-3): GAGVSQSPSNKVTEKGKDVELRCDPISGHTALYWYRQSLGQGLEFLIYFQGNSAPDKSGLPSDRFSAERTGGSVSTLTIQRTQQEDSAVYLCASSIPPVSSTDTQYFGPGTRLTVL.

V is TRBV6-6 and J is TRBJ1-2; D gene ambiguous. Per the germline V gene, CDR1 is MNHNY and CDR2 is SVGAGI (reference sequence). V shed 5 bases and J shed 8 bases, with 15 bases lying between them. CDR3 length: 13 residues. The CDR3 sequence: CASSETQVFGYTF. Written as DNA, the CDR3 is TGTGCCAGCAGTGAGACACAAGTTTTCGGCTACACCTTC.

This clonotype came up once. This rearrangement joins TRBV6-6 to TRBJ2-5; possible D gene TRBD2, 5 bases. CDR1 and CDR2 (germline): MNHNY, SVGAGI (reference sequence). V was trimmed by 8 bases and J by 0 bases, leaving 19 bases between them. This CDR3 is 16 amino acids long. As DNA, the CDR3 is TGTGCCAGCCGTGGGAGAGACAAGCGGAACCAAGAGACCCAGTACTTC. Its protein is CASRGRDKRNQETQYF.

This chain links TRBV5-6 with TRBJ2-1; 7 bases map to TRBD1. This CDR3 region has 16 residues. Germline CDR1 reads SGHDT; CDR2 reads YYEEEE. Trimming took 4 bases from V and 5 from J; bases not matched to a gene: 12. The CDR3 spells CASSTRQGPIDNEQFF. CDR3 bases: TGTGCCAGCAGCACCCGACAGGGTCCCATCGACAATGAGCAGTTCTTC.

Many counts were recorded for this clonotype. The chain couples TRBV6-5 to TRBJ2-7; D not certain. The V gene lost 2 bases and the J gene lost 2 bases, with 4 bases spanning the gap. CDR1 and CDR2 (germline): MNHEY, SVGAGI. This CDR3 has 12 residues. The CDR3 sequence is CASSYGTYEQYF. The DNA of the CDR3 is TGTGCCAGCAGTTACGGGACCTACGAGCAGTACTTC.

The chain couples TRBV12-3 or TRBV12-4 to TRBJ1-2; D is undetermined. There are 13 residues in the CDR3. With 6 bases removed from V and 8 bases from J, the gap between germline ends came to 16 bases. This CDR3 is CASRKTTAGGYTF. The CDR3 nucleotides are TGTGCCAGCAGAAAAACTACCGCGGGAGGCTACACCTTC.